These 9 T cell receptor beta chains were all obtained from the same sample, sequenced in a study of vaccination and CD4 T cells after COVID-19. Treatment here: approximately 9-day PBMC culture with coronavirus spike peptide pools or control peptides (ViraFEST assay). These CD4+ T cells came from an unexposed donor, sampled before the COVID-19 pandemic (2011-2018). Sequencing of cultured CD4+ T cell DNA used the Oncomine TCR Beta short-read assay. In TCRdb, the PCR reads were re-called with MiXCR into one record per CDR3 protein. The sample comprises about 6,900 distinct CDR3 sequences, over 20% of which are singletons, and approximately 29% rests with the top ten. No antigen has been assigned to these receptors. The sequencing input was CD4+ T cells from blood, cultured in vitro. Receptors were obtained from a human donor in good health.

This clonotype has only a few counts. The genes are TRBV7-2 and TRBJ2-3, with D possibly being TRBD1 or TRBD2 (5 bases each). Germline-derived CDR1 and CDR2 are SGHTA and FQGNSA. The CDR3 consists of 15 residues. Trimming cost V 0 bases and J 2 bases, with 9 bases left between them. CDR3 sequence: CASSLAGTDTDTQYF. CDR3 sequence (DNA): TGTGCCAGCAGCTTAGCCGGGACGGACACAGATACGCAGTATTTT.

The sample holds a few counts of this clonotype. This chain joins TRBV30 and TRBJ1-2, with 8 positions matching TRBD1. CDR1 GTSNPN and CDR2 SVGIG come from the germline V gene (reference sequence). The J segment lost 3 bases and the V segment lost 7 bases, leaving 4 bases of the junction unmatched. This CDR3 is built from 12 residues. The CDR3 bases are TGTGCCTTCTACAGGGGGGACTATGGCTACACCTTC. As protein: CAFYRGDYGYTF.

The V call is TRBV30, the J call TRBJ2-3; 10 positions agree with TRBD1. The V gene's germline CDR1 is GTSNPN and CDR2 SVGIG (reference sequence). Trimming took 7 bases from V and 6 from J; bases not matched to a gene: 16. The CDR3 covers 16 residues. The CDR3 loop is CASSSPGQGPVDTQYF. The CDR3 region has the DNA TGTGCCTCCTCCTCCCCGGGACAGGGGCCGGTGGATACGCAGTATTTT.

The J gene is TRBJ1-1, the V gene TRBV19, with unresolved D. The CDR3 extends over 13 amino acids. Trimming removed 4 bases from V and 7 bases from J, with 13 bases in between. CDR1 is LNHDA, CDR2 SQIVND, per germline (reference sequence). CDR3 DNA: TGTGCCAGTAGTAAGGAGGGCACGGGTGAAGCTTTCTTT. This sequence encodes CASSKEGTGEAFF. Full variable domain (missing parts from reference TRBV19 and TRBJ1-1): DGGITQSPKYLFRKEGQNVTLSCEQNLNHDAMYWYRQDPGQGLRLIYYSQIVNDFQKGDIAEGYSVSREKKESFPLTVTSAQKNPTAFYLCASSKEGTGEAFFGQGTRLTVV.

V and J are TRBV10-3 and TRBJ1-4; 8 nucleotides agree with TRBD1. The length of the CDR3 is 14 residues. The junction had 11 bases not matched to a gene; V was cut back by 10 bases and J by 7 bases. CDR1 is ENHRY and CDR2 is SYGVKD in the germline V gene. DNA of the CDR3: TGTGCCAGGGGCCCAGGGGGCGCGAGTGAAAAACTGTTTTTT. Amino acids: CARGPGGASEKLFF.

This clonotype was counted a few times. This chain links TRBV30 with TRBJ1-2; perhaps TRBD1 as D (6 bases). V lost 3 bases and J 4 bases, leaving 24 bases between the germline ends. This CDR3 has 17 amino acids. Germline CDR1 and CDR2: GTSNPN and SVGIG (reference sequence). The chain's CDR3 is CAWRRGTFKQGIYGYTF. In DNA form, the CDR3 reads TGTGCCTGGAGGCGTGGGACATTTAAGCAGGGGATCTATGGCTACACCTTC.

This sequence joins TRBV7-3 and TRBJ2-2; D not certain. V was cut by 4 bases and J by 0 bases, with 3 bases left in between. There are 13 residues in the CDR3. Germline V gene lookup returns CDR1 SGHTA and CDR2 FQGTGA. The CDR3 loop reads CASSSPNTGELFF. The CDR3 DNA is TGTGCCAGCAGCTCCCCGAACACCGGGGAGCTGTTTTTT.

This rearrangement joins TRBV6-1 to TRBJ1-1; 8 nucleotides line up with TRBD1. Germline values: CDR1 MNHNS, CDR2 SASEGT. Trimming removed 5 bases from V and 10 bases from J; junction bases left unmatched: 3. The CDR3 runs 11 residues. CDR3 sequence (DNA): TGTGCCAGCAGTCAGGGGGCGAGAGCTTTCTTT. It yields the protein CASSQGARAFF.

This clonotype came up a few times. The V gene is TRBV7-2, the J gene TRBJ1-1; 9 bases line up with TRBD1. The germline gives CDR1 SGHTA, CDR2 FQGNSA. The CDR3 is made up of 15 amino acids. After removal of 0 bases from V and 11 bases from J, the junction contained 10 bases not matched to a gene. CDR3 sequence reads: CASSLARTGALRAFF. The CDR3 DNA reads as TGTGCCAGCAGCTTAGCGAGGACAGGGGCCTTGAGGGCTTTCTTT.